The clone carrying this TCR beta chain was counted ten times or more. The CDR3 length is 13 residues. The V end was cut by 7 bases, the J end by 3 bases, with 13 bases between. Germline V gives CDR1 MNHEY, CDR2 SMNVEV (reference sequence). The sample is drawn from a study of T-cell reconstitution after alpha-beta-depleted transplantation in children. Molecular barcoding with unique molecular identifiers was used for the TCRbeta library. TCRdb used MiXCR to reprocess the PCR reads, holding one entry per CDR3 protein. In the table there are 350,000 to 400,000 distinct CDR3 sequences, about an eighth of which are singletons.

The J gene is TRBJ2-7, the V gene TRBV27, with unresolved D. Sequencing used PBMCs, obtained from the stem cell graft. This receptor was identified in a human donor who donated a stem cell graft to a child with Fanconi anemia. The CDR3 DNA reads TGTGCCAGCACCTCCTCGGGCCGCTACGAGCAGTACTTC. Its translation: CASTSSGRYEQYF.